A selection of T cell receptor beta chains follows, all from one sample in a study of breast tumors, draining lymph nodes, adjacent tissues. TCRdb processed the multiplex PCR reads anew with MiXCR; each CDR3 protein has one entry. The table has approximately 140,000 distinct CDR3 sequences, 32% seen once; the top ten hold 2.3%. The sample consisted of axillary lymph node tissue. These receptors all stem from a female donor with breast cancer. Some clones in this sample may be carry-over from other donors' samples. The CDR3 runs from the conserved cysteine through the conserved F or W. Fields, in order: J gene, V gene, D gene, clone size, CDR3 length, CDR3 DNA, CDR3 protein. D genes are given only for firm matches. Clone size is shown for a subset of rows, as once, few, many or a class of expanded clone.

J: TRBJ1-3
V: TRBV5-1
D: .
size: .
length: 13
DNA: TGCGCCAGCAGCTCGGGGACCGGAAACACCATATATTTT
CDR3: CASSSGTGNTIYF

J: TRBJ2-1
V: TRBV4-3
D: .
size: many
length: 16
DNA: TGCGCCAGCAGCCAAGATCTGCGACCGGGGGTGGATGAGCAGTTCTTC
CDR3: CASSQDLRPGVDEQFF

J: TRBJ2-3
V: TRBV7-6
D: TRBD2
size: many
length: 16
DNA: TGTGCCAGCAGCTTAGGAAGCGGGGGGGCCGGAGATACGCAGTATTTT
CDR3: CASSLGSGGAGDTQYF

J: TRBJ2-1
V: TRBV9
D: .
size: .
length: 14
DNA: TGTGCCAGCAGCGTAGTGGGCTTCTCCTACGAGCAGTTCTTC
CDR3: CASSVVGFSYEQFF

J: TRBJ1-2
V: TRBV28
D: .
size: many
length: 13
DNA: TGTGCCAGCAGTTTCCAGACAGGTTATGGCTACACCTTC
CDR3: CASSFQTGYGYTF

J: TRBJ2-1
V: TRBV7-2
D: TRBD2
size: many
length: 17
DNA: TGTGCCAGCAGCTTAATGGCGCAAGCGGGGGGGTACAATGAGCAGTTCTTC
CDR3: CASSLMAQAGGYNEQFF

J: TRBJ2-7
V: TRBV12-3/TRBV12-4
D: .
size: many
length: 11
DNA: TGTGCCAGCAGTCACGGCCACGAGCAGTACTTC
CDR3: CASSHGHEQYF

J: TRBJ1-1
V: TRBV12-3/TRBV12-4
D: .
size: .
length: 14
DNA: TGTGCCAGCAGGGGCCCATTCTTGTATACTGAAGCTTTCTTT
CDR3: CASRGPFLYTEAFF

J: TRBJ2-1
V: TRBV7-2
D: .
size: .
length: 15
DNA: TGTGCCAGCCACCAGTCGGGGGGCGCGAGTAATGAGCAGTTCTTC
CDR3: CASHQSGGASNEQFF

J: TRBJ1-2
V: TRBV6-4
D: TRBD1
size: many
length: 15
DNA: TGTGCCAGCAGTCACTCAGGGACAGGGGGTCATGGCTACACCTTC
CDR3: CASSHSGTGGHGYTF

J: TRBJ1-6
V: TRBV5-1
D: .
size: many
length: 16
DNA: TGCGCCAGCAGCTTGGTCCAGGTCGGGTCGGGTTCACCCCTCCACTTT
CDR3: CASSLVQVGSGSPLHF

J: TRBJ2-3
V: TRBV20-1
D: TRBD2
size: .
length: 19
DNA: TGCAGTGCTAGAAGGACTAGCGGGGGGGCGCAGGGCCGCACAGATACGCAGTATTTT
CDR3: CSARRTSGGAQGRTDTQYF

J: TRBJ2-5
V: TRBV15
D: .
size: .
length: 14
DNA: TGTGCCACCAGCCCCTGGGGCAGCCAAGAGACCCAGTACTTC
CDR3: CATSPWGSQETQYF

J: TRBJ2-2
V: TRBV2
D: .
size: .
length: 16
DNA: TGTGCCAGCAGACTCAAACCGGGGGGCTCTATCGGGGAGCTGTTTTTT
CDR3: CASRLKPGGSIGELFF

J: TRBJ2-3
V: TRBV4-3
D: TRBD2
size: .
length: 14
DNA: TGCGCCAGCAGCCAAGATAGCGGGGGAAATACGCAGTATTTT
CDR3: CASSQDSGGNTQYF

J: TRBJ2-3
V: TRBV6-2/TRBV6-3
D: .
size: .
length: 16
DNA: TGTGCCAGCAGTTATCCGGGATCTCGGGGTAGGGATACGCAGTATTTT
CDR3: CASSYPGSRGRDTQYF

J: TRBJ1-5
V: TRBV4-1
D: TRBD1
size: many
length: 15
DNA: TGCGCCAGCAGCCAAGGGACAGGGACCAGTCAGCCCCAGCATTTT
CDR3: CASSQGTGTSQPQHF

J: TRBJ1-2
V: TRBV28
D: .
size: .
length: 14
DNA: TGTGCCAGCAGTTTAGTAGACATTACGGGCGGCTACACCTTC
CDR3: CASSLVDITGGYTF

J: TRBJ1-4
V: TRBV20-1
D: .
size: many
length: 14
DNA: TGCAGTGCTACAGGACCTATGATGGACGAAAAACTGTTTTTT
CDR3: CSATGPMMDEKLFF

J: TRBJ1-4
V: TRBV7-9
D: .
size: .
length: 16
DNA: TGTGCCAGCAGCCAAACTAGCGGGGCAGAGAATGAAAAACTGTTTTTT
CDR3: CASSQTSGAENEKLFF

J: TRBJ2-5
V: TRBV2
D: TRBD2
size: many
length: 15
DNA: TGTGCCAGCAGAGGACTAGCGGGCCGCCAAGAGACCCAGTACTTC
CDR3: CASRGLAGRQETQYF

J: TRBJ1-2
V: TRBV6-5
D: .
size: many
length: 14
DNA: TGTGCCAGTCGCGAGGGGGGTTATGCCTATGGCTACACCTTC
CDR3: CASREGGYAYGYTF

J: TRBJ2-5
V: TRBV11-2
D: .
size: many
length: 14
DNA: TGTGCCAGCAGCTTAGGGGGAGGGGGAGAGACCCAGTACTTC
CDR3: CASSLGGGGETQYF

J: TRBJ2-3
V: TRBV18
D: .
size: many
length: 15
DNA: TGTGCCAGCTCACCCCAGGACGGCGCCACAGATACGCAGTATTTT
CDR3: CASSPQDGATDTQYF

J: TRBJ2-1
V: TRBV10-3
D: .
size: once
length: 17
DNA: TGTGCCATCAGTGAGTCGATGGCCGGGAGCTCCTACAATGAGCAGTTCTTC
CDR3: CAISESMAGSSYNEQFF

J: TRBJ2-3
V: TRBV6-5
D: TRBD2
size: many
length: 14
DNA: TGTGCCAGCTCTAGCGGGGGGCGCACAGATACGCAGTATTTT
CDR3: CASSSGGRTDTQYF

J: TRBJ1-4
V: TRBV7-2
D: TRBD1
size: many
length: 14
DNA: TGTGCCAGCAGCCAGGGGGAAATAGGACAAAAACTGTTTTTT
CDR3: CASSQGEIGQKLFF

J: TRBJ2-2
V: TRBV10-3
D: .
size: many
length: 14
DNA: TGTGCCATCACGAGGACAGAAAACTTGGGGGAGCTGTTTTTT
CDR3: CAITRTENLGELFF

J: TRBJ1-4
V: TRBV6-2/TRBV6-3
D: .
size: .
length: 15
DNA: TGTGCCAGCAGTTCCTCCCAAAGATTAGATGAAAAACTGTTTTTT
CDR3: CASSSSQRLDEKLFF

J: TRBJ1-2
V: TRBV9
D: .
size: many
length: 12
DNA: TGTGCCAGCAGCGTAGACGCGGGTGGCTACACCTTC
CDR3: CASSVDAGGYTF

J: TRBJ1-6
V: TRBV20-1
D: .
size: .
length: 13
DNA: TGCAGCGCTAGAGACACTTTTATTTCACCCCTCCACTTT
CDR3: CSARDTFISPLHF

J: TRBJ2-3
V: TRBV7-3
D: TRBD1
size: many
length: 17
DNA: TGTGCCAGCAGCTTAGCCTTCCGGACAGGGGGCACAGATACGCAGTATTTT
CDR3: CASSLAFRTGGTDTQYF

J: TRBJ2-3
V: TRBV10-3
D: .
size: many
length: 14
DNA: TGTGCCATCCGGAGGGGGCAGAACACAGATACGCAGTATTTT
CDR3: CAIRRGQNTDTQYF

J: TRBJ1-5
V: TRBV4-1
D: .
size: many
length: 16
DNA: TGCGCCAGCAGCCAGCTCGGACAGCGGGGCAATCAGCCCCAGCATTTT
CDR3: CASSQLGQRGNQPQHF

J: TRBJ2-6
V: TRBV20-1
D: .
size: many
length: 16
DNA: TGCAGTGCTAGTGGGCAGGGTCAGCCCGGGGCCAACGTCCTGACTTTC
CDR3: CSASGQGQPGANVLTF

J: TRBJ1-3
V: TRBV18
D: .
size: many
length: 17
DNA: TGTGCCAGCTCACCATTCGGGGCGGGGCCCGCTGGAAACACCATATATTTT
CDR3: CASSPFGAGPAGNTIYF

J: TRBJ1-4
V: TRBV4-3
D: TRBD1
size: many
length: 16
DNA: TGCGCCAGCAGCCCTACCGGGACAGGGGGTGGTGAAAAACTGTTTTTT
CDR3: CASSPTGTGGGEKLFF

J: TRBJ2-3
V: TRBV24-1
D: .
size: many
length: 15
DNA: TGTGCCACCAGTCGCCGGGGGCAGAGCACAGATACGCAGTATTTT
CDR3: CATSRRGQSTDTQYF

J: TRBJ1-4
V: TRBV20-1
D: .
size: many
length: 15
DNA: TGCAGTGCTAGATCCTTGGGGGCGGGTAATGAAAAACTGTTTTTT
CDR3: CSARSLGAGNEKLFF

J: TRBJ2-6
V: TRBV7-9
D: TRBD1
size: many
length: 20
DNA: TGTGCCAGCAGCGCAAGAAGACAGGGGGCGATCCCTCCTGGGGCCAACGTCCTGACTTTC
CDR3: CASSARRQGAIPPGANVLTF

J: TRBJ1-5
V: TRBV5-6
D: TRBD1
size: many
length: 16
DNA: TGTGCCAGCAGCCCTAACCTCGGACAGGGTGGGCAGCCCCAGCATTTT
CDR3: CASSPNLGQGGQPQHF

J: TRBJ1-2
V: TRBV25-1
D: TRBD1
size: many
length: 14
DNA: TGTGCCAGCAGTGAGTCACAGGGGTCCTATGGCTACACCTTC
CDR3: CASSESQGSYGYTF

J: TRBJ2-5
V: TRBV5-8
D: .
size: many
length: 14
DNA: TGTGCCAGCACTCGAAGGGGTTGGGGAGAGACCCAGTACTTC
CDR3: CASTRRGWGETQYF

J: TRBJ2-1
V: TRBV9
D: .
size: many
length: 14
DNA: TGTGCCAGCAGCGCGACCCCTGAGGGGTATGAGCAGTTCTTC
CDR3: CASSATPEGYEQFF

J: TRBJ2-5
V: TRBV20-1
D: .
size: many
length: 13
DNA: TGCAGTGCCCTCCACCCTGGGGGAGAGACCCAGTACTTC
CDR3: CSALHPGGETQYF

J: TRBJ2-5
V: TRBV5-5
D: .
size: .
length: 15
DNA: TGTGCCAGCAGCTTGGGACCGACGCCAAAGGAGACCCAGTACTTC
CDR3: CASSLGPTPKETQYF

J: TRBJ2-5
V: TRBV5-1
D: .
size: many
length: 15
DNA: TGCGCCAGCAGCTTGGGGCTCGATAGGAGGGAGACCCAGTACTTC
CDR3: CASSLGLDRRETQYF

J: TRBJ1-2
V: TRBV7-2
D: .
size: few
length: 15
DNA: TGTGCCAGCAGCACTCCCCTCTGGGGCGTCTATGGCTACCCCTTC
CDR3: CASSTPLWGVYGYPF

J: TRBJ1-5
V: TRBV20-1
D: .
size: many
length: 14
DNA: TGCAGTGCAAGCAGGGGAGGTAGCAATCAGCCCCAGCATTTT
CDR3: CSASRGGSNQPQHF

J: TRBJ2-3
V: TRBV20-1
D: TRBD2
size: many
length: 14
DNA: TGCAGTGCTACCCCAGGGGCGGGGGGCGATACGCAGTATTTT
CDR3: CSATPGAGGDTQYF

J: TRBJ2-7
V: TRBV20-1
D: TRBD2
size: many
length: 15
DNA: TGCAGTGCTATCTCCGGGGGGGGGGCCTCCTACGAGCAGTACTTC
CDR3: CSAISGGGASYEQYF

J: TRBJ2-5
V: TRBV6-5
D: TRBD1
size: many
length: 12
DNA: TGTGCCAGCAGTAACAGGGGAGAGACCCAGTACTTC
CDR3: CASSNRGETQYF